This T cell receptor (beta chain) was sequenced for a study of early T cells in non-severe SARS-CoV-2 infection (dated by TCRdb to 2020 to 2022). A note on the overall study: TCR sequencing used bulk RNA from unsorted whole blood, so alpha and beta chains could not be paired.

Broader findings and caveats from the paper: Matching against VDJdb was skewed toward anti-spike CD8 responses, likely underestimated virus-specific expansions, and missed private and CD4 specificities.

The library was produced with 5' RACE. Sequencing instrument: NextSeq 500. The TCR library protocol attached unique molecular identifiers to individual cDNA molecules to correct for sequencing error and PCR bias. TCR alpha and beta chains were both sequenced, and the abundances of alpha and beta sequences in each sample were closely correlated with each other. For the original study's pipeline: Decombinator V4 was used to perform V gene, J gene and CDR3 annotation of TCR sequences. Expanded TCRs were defined as changing significantly between any two time points under a Poisson model with p below 0.0001. TCR abundances were normalised to the total number of TCRs sequenced per sample and were expressed as counts per million. MAIT TCRs were defined by TRAV1-2 paired with TRAJ12, TRAJ20 or TRAJ33, and iNKT TCRs by TRAV10 paired with TRAJ18. A search of VDJdb, accessed on 1 November 2021, was run for TCRs annotated to CMV, EBV and SARS-CoV-2, with TCRs annotated for multiple antigens excluded. TCRdb passed the public sequencing reads through fastp at Q25 and MiXCR, retaining productive beta sequences. Each CDR3 protein gets just one entry, which takes the most common genes and DNA from the rows behind it. TCRdb, not the original authors, processed these V and J calls. The sample contains roughly 88,000 distinct CDR3 sequences, 13% to 15% of them found a single time. The ten largest clones take up under 6.5% of the sample.

This clonotype was seen ten or more times. Its antigen is currently not known. Base qualities are not provided; no much larger clone lies one nucleotide away. Reading the germline V gene gives CDR1 MNHNS and CDR2 SASEGT. V and J lose 5 bases and 6 bases, and a span of 2 bases separates them. Its CDR3 holds 10 amino acids, cysteine through phenylalanine. The only DNA kept is the CDR3, 30 bases in frame from the first base. Set within a cohort of healthcare workers in London, UK, this nested case-control study involved weekly PCR testing of nasopharyngeal swabs along with blood sampling. Between 23 and 31 March 2020, the week of the UK lockdown, healthcare workers were enrolled and then followed up weekly for as long as 16 weeks.

The sequencing sample was made of whole blood. This clonotype was obtained from an adult who was a healthcare worker with PCR-confirmed SARS-CoV-2 infection or an uninfected control (not recorded which). The chain is made from TRBV6-1 and TRBJ1-5; the D gene lacks a confident call. Here the CDR3 is given as CASSRQPQHF. Read as DNA, the sequence is TGTGCCAGCAGTCGTCAGCCCCAGCATTTT.